This TCR beta chain emerged from a study of cytomegalovirus exposure and HLA in healthy donors. Looking at the study overall: Researchers previously reported finding some 110 million unique TCR beta sequences from about 170 million T cells. Study findings and constraints: In a later analysis, TCR beta V- and J-gene trimming was associated with a missense DCLRE1C variant.

This CDR3 comprises 13 residues. V lost 5 bases, J lost 10 bases, and 9 bases stayed unmatched. CDR1 and CDR2 from the germline V gene are SGHVS and FNYEAQ. PCR used 60 Vbeta primers and 13 Jbeta primers. The repertoire was sequenced with immunoSEQ multiplex PCR; TCRdb's copy has only in-frame clones and lacks some. The table records approximately 120,000 clones, nearly 70% of them present only once. As to this clone: Its matching antigen is unknown.

Sequenced input: PBMCs. J is TRBJ2-3 and V is TRBV7-6; 7 nucleotides agree with TRBD2. The receptor comes from an older woman in good health and CMV-seropositive. CDR3 DNA sequence: TGTGCCAGCAGCCCTTCGACTAGCCCTCCGCAGTATTTT. This translates into CASSPSTSPPQYF.